The clone carrying this TCR beta chain was detected a few times. What it binds is unknown. The data were obtained in a study of naive and memory T cell subsets. An equimolar mix of two oligonucleotides served as the beta constant-region primer for TRBC1 and TRBC2. The ligated cDNA underwent four PCR rounds using SP2 and nested alpha and beta constant-region primers. TCRdb itself ran the UMI-ligation and nested PCR reads through MiXCR, one entry per CDR3 protein. Altogether over 110,000 distinct CDR3 sequences are present, about 20% being singletons, with the ten largest covering about 0.63%. V was trimmed by 0 bases and J by 3 bases, leaving 8 bases between them. Germline CDR1 reads LGHNA; CDR2 reads YSLEER. The CDR3 runs 15 residues. Notes on the study in general: Over 90% of naive TCR sequences appeared only once, unlike memory subsets. Gini index rose across naive, CM, EM and EMRA in CD4 and CD8. Possibly reflecting memory cells re-expressing CD45RA, a few larger clonotypes occurred in naive repertoires, especially CD8. Between naive and memory subsets, TCR abundance power law exponents differed.

CD4+ T cell IFNgamma after overnight CMV lysate exposure gave donor CMV status. This clonotype was sampled from a human donor in good health. The chain carries TRBV4-3 and TRBJ2-2, with D hard to call. The source material was naive CD8+ T cells from blood. Written as DNA, the CDR3 is TGCGCCAGCAGCCAAGACGGCAGCTACACCGGGGAGCTGTTTTTT. This gives the protein CASSQDGSYTGELFF.